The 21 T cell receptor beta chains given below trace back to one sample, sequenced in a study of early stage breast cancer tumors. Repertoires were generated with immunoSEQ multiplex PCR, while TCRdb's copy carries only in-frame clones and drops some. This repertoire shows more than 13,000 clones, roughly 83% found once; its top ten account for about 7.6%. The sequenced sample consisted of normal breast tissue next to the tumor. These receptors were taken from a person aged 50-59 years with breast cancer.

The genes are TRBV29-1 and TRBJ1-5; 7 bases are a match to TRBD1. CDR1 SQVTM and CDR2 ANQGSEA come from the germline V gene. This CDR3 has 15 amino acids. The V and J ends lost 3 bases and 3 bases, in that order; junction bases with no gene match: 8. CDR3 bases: TGCAGCGTTGATTGTGGCAGGGGGATCAATCAGCCCCAGCATTTT. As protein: CSVDCGRGINQPQHF.

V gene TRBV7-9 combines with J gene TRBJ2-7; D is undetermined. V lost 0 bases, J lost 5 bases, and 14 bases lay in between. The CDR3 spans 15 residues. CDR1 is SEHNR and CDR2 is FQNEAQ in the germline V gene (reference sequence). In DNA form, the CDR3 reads TGTGCCAGCAGCTTAGCGCCGGGCGAACCCGACGAGCAGTACTTC. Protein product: CASSLAPGEPDEQYF.

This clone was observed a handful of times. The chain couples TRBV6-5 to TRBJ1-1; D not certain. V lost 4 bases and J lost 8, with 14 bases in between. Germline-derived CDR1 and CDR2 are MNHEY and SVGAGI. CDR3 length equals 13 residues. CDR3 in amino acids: CASSSPRAGEAFF. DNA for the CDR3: TGTGCCAGCAGTTCCCCACGGGCGGGAGAAGCTTTCTTT.

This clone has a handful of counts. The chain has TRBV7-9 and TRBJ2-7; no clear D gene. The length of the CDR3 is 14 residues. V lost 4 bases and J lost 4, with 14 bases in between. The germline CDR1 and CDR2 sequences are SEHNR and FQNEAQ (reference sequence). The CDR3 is CASSSGPPWYEQYF. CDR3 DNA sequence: TGTGCCAGCAGCTCTGGACCCCCGTGGTACGAGCAGTACTTC. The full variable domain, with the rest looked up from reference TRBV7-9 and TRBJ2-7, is DTGVSQNPRHKITKRGQNVTFRCDPISEHNRLYWYRQTLGQGPEFLTYFQNEAQLEKSRLLSDRFSAERPKGSFSTLEIQRTEQGDSAMYLCASSSGPPWYEQYFGPGTRLTVT.

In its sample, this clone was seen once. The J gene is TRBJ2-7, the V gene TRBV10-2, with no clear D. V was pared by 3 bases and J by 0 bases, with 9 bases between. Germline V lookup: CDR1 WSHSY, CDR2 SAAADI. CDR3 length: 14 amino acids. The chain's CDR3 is CASSDLVSSYEQYF. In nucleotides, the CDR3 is TGCGCCAGCAGTGACTTAGTTAGCTCCTACGAGCAGTACTTC.

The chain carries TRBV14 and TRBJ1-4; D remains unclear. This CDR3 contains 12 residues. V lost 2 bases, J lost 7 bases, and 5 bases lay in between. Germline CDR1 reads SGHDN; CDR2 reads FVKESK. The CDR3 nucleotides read TGTGCCAGCAGCCAAAACAGTGAAAAACTGTTTTTT. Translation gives CASSQNSEKLFF.

The CDR3, as DNA: TGTGCCAGCACCGATACGATGTATCGAGAGCAGTACTTC. It codes for CASTDTMYREQYF. The chain has TRBV6-6 and TRBJ2-7; unclear D gene. CDR1 MNHNY and CDR2 SVGAGI come from the germline V gene (reference sequence). This CDR3 region has 13 residues. Trimming took 7 bases from V and 7 from J, leaving 17 bases between them.

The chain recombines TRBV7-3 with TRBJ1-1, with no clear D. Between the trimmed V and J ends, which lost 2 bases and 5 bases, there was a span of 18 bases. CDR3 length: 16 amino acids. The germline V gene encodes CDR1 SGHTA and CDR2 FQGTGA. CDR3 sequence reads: CASSLAVGLAGTEAFF. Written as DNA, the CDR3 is TGTGCCAGCAGCTTAGCGGTTGGGTTAGCGGGAACTGAAGCTTTCTTT.

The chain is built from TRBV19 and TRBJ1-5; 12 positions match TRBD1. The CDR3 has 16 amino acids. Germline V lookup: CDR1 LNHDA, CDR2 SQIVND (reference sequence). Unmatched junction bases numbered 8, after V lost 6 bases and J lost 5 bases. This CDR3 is CASRSRDRGRDQPQHF. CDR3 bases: TGTGCCAGTAGGAGCCGGGACAGGGGGCGGGATCAGCCCCAGCATTTT.

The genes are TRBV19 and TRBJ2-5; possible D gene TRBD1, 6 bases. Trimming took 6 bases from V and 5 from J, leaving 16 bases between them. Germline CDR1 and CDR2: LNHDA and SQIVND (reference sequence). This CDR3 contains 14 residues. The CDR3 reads CASRYRDQGETQYF. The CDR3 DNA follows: TGTGCCAGTAGGTACCGGGACCAGGGGGAGACCCAGTACTTC.

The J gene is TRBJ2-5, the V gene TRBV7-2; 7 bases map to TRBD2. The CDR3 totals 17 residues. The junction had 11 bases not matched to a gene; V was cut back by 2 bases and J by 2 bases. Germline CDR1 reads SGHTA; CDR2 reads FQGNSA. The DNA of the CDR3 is TGTGCCAGCAGCTTATTCGGGCCTAGCGGACCTCAAGAGACCCAGTACTTC. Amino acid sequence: CASSLFGPSGPQETQYF.

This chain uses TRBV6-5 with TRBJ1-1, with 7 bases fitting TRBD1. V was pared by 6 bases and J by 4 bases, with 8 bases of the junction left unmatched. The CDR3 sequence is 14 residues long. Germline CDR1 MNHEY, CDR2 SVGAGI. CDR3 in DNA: TGTGCCAGCAGAACCACAGGGGTCGGCACTGAAGCTTTCTTT. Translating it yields CASRTTGVGTEAFF.

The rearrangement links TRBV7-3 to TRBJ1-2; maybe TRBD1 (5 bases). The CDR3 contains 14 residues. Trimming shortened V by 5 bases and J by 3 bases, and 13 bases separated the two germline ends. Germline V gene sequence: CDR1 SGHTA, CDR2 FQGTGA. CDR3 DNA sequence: TGTGCCAGCAGCCCACTAGGAGGGGACTATGGCTACACCTTC. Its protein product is CASSPLGGDYGYTF.

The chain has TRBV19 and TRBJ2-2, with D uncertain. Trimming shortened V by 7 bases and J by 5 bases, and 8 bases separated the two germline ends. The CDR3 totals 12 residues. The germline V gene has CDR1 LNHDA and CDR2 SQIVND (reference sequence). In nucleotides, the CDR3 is TGTGCCAGTATCGCTCGGACCGGGGAGCTGTTTTTT. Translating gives CASIARTGELFF.

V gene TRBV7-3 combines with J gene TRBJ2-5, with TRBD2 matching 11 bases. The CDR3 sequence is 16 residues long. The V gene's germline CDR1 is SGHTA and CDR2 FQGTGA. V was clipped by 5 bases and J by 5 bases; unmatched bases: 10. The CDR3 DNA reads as TGTGCCAGCAGCCCCCGAGTAGCGGGAGGGCTGGAGACCCAGTACTTC. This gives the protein CASSPRVAGGLETQYF.

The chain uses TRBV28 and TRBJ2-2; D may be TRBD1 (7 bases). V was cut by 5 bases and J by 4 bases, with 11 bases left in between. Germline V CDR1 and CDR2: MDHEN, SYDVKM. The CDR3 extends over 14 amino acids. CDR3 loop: CASSTRGATGELFF. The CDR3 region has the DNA TGTGCCAGCAGTACCAGGGGGGCCACCGGGGAGCTGTTTTTT.

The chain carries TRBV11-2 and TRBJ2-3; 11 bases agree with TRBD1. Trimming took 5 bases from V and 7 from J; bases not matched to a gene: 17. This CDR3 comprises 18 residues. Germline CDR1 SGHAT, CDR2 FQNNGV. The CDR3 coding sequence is TGTGCCAGCAGCCCCCTCCAAGGACAGGGGGCCTCCCCCTATACGCAGTATTTT. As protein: CASSPLQGQGASPYTQYF.

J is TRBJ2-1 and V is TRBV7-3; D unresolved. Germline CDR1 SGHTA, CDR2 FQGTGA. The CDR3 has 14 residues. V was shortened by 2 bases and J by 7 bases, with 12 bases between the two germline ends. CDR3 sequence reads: CASSLRLGINEQFF. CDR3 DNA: TGTGCCAGCAGCTTACGATTAGGGATTAATGAGCAGTTCTTC.

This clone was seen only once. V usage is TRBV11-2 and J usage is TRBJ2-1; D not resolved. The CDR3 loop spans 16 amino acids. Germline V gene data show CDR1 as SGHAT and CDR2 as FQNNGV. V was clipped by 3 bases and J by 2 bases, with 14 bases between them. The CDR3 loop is CASSFNPPRPYNEQFF. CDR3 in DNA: TGTGCCAGCAGCTTTAACCCCCCCAGGCCCTACAATGAGCAGTTCTTC.

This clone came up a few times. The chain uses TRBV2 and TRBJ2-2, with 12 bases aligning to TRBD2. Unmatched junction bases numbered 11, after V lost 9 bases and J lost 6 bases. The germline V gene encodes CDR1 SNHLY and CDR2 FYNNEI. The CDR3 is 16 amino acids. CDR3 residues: CARSQTSGSTSGELFF. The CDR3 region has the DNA TGTGCCAGATCTCAGACTAGCGGGAGTACATCCGGGGAGCTGTTTTTT.

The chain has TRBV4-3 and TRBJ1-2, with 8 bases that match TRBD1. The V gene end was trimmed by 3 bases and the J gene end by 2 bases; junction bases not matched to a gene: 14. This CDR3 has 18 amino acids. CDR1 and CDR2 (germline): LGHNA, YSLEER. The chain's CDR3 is CASSHGQGPSWMNYGYTF. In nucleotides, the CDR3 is TGCGCCAGCAGCCACGGACAGGGCCCCTCGTGGATGAACTATGGCTACACCTTC.